This T cell receptor beta chain was sequenced for a study of T cells in Graves' hyperthyroidism and ophthalmopathy. The CDR3 sequence is 15 residues long. Per the germline V gene, CDR1 is LGHNT and CDR2 is FRNRAP. V lost 0 bases to trimming and J lost 1 base, with 9 bases between them. This clonotype was seen a handful of times. Amplified TCR beta CDR3 regions came from RNA transcripts. With the HTBI primer set, the TCR CDR3 went through a first round of RT-PCR. In TCRdb, the multiplex PCR reads were re-called with MiXCR into one record per CDR3 protein. The sample lists about 690,000 distinct CDR3 sequences, 17% occurring once.

The clonotype originates from a man aged 45-65 years with Graves' hyperthyroidism. The rearrangement links TRBV12-5 to TRBJ1-1; D not certain. Sample: blood. For the CDR3, the DNA is TGTGCTAGTGGTTTGGTACTCGGCGGGAACACTGAAGCTTTCTTT. It specifies CASGLVLGGNTEAFF.